These 4 T cell receptor beta chains originate from one sample sequenced in a study of cytomegalovirus exposure and HLA in healthy donors. Profiling relied on immunoSEQ multiplex PCR, and the TCRdb table lists in-frame clones only, not all of them. The sample lists 100,000 to 150,000 clones; around 89% were seen once. The sequenced sample was PBMCs. Every receptor here comes from a man aged 18 to 30 in good health and CMV-seronegative.

V is TRBV10-3 and J is TRBJ2-7; 12 bases line up with TRBD2. The V segment lost 6 bases and the J segment 2 bases; nucleotides outside the gene matches: 5. The CDR3 extends over 15 amino acids. Germline loops: CDR1 ENHRY, CDR2 SYGVKD. The CDR3 spells CAISLTSGSPYEQYF. The CDR3 DNA sequence: TGTGCCATCAGCTTGACTAGCGGGAGTCCCTACGAGCAGTACTTC.

This clone was seen a single time. The chain links TRBV13 to TRBJ1-3; no reliable D call. V was trimmed by 3 bases and J by 0 bases, leaving 9 bases between them. The CDR3 runs to 15 residues. Germline CDR1 reads PRHDT; CDR2 reads FYEKMQ (reference sequence). The DNA of the CDR3 is TGTGCCAGCAGCTTCCTAGGAAGCTCTGGAAACACCATATATTTT. This codes for CASSFLGSSGNTIYF.

The V call is TRBV28, the J call TRBJ2-1, with D unclear. The CDR3 covers 12 residues. The V end lost 4 bases, the J end lost 6 bases, and 7 bases lay between the germline ends. In germline, CDR1 is MDHEN, CDR2 SYDVKM. The CDR3 loop reads CASSSRSNEQFF. CDR3 DNA: TGTGCCAGCAGTTCCCGTAGCAATGAGCAGTTCTTC.

This chain uses TRBV11-2 with TRBJ2-7; D gene uncertain. Trimming pared 1 base from V and 3 bases from J, leaving 10 bases between. From germline, CDR1 is SGHAT and CDR2 FQNNGV. The CDR3 runs to 14 residues. In DNA, the CDR3 is TGTGCCAGCAGCTTAGTGCCCCAGGACTACGAGCAGTACTTC. Amino acid sequence: CASSLVPQDYEQYF. Filled out from reference TRBV11-2 and TRBJ2-7, the complete variable domain reads EAGVAQSPRYKIIEKRQSVAFWCNPISGHATLYWYQQILGQGPKLLIQFQNNGVVDDSQLPKDRFSAERLKGVDSTLKIQPAKLEDSAVYLCASSLVPQDYEQYFGPGTRLTVT.